The 16 T cell receptor beta chains below come from one sample, sequenced in a study of T cell repertoires in cytomegalovirus infection. TCRdb passed the reads through MiXCR, listing each CDR3 protein once. This repertoire shows some 220,000 distinct CDR3 sequences, roughly an eighth found once; its top ten account for 1.5% to 2%. The sequencing sample was made of PBMCs. These receptors were obtained from a human donor in good health (CMV status not recorded). Some clones in this sample may be carry-over from other donors' samples.

This clonotype was detected many times. CDR3 region: CASSRTGGTTEAFF. Here the CDR3 DNA reads TGTGCCAGCAGTAGGACAGGGGGGACCACTGAAGCTTTCTTT. This chain connects TRBV7-9 to TRBJ1-1, with 10 bases matching TRBD1. There are 14 residues in the CDR3. V lost 6 bases to trimming and J lost 4 bases; unmatched junction nucleotides: 5. Germline V gene data show CDR1 as SEHNR and CDR2 as FQNEAQ (reference sequence).

At least ten counts were recorded for this clonotype. The rearrangement joins TRBV28 to TRBJ1-1; possibly TRBD1 for D (5 bases). This CDR3 contains 15 residues. In germline, CDR1 is MDHEN, CDR2 SYDVKM. V lost 7 bases to trimming and J lost 3 bases, with 18 bases between them. DNA of the CDR3: TGTGCCAGCACTGATACCCGGGGCGGCTACACTGAAGCTTTCTTT. It yields the protein CASTDTRGGYTEAFF.

This clonotype was seen at least ten times. This chain connects TRBV15 to TRBJ1-2; 9 nucleotides line up with TRBD1. Per germline, CDR1 LNHNV and CDR2 YYDKDF (reference sequence). The CDR3 sequence is 16 residues long. After removal of 0 bases from V and 2 bases from J, the junction contained 4 bases not matched to a gene. The CDR3 spells CATSRDRTGANYGYTF. CDR3 DNA: TGTGCCACCAGCAGAGATAGGACAGGGGCGAACTATGGCTACACCTTC.

This clonotype has ten or more counts. This sequence joins TRBV7-2 and TRBJ2-5; TRBD1 matches at 8 bases. This CDR3 has 17 residues. CDR1 is SGHTA and CDR2 is FQGNSA in the germline V gene. The V and J ends lost 5 bases and 1 base, in that order; junction bases with no gene match: 12. The CDR3 here is CASSDLPGQVPQETQYF. CDR3 bases: TGTGCCAGCAGCGACCTCCCGGGACAGGTACCCCAAGAGACCCAGTACTTC.

The CDR3 nucleotides are TGCAGCGTTGCTGGCGGACAGGGCAGCTACGAGCAGTACTTC. Translated, it gives CSVAGGQGSYEQYF. This sequence joins TRBV29-1 and TRBJ2-7; 8 bases agree with TRBD1. Germline V gene data show CDR1 as SQVTM and CDR2 as ANQGSEA. The CDR3 contains 14 residues. V shed 4 bases and J 3 bases; nucleotides not matched to a gene: 8.

This chain links TRBV5-4 with TRBJ2-7; D may be TRBD2 (6 bases). This CDR3 region has 13 residues. The germline V and J ends were trimmed by 3 bases and 7 bases, with 14 bases remaining between them. Germline V gene sequence: CDR1 SGHNT, CDR2 YYREEE (reference sequence). The CDR3 nucleotides read TGTGCCAGCAGCTCCGTGACTAGTCAAGAGCAGTACTTC. This sequence encodes CASSSVTSQEQYF.

This clonotype has a count of ten or more. The chain employs TRBV10-3 and TRBJ1-2; 9 nucleotides line up with TRBD1. Per germline, CDR1 ENHRY and CDR2 SYGVKD. V lost 4 bases and J lost 5; bases outside the gene matches: 11. The CDR3 is made up of 16 amino acids. This CDR3 reads CAISVHGTGQVYGYTF. The CDR3 bases are TGTGCCATCAGTGTGCATGGGACAGGGCAAGTTTATGGCTACACCTTC.

This clonotype came up many times. This rearrangement joins TRBV19 to TRBJ2-2, with 8 bases matching TRBD2. CDR3 length: 15 amino acids. With V trimmed by 4 bases and J by 8 bases, 9 bases remained unmatched. CDR1 and CDR2 (germline): LNHDA, SQIVND (reference sequence). CDR3 in amino acids: CASSTLAGGRGELFF. The DNA of the CDR3 is TGTGCCAGTAGTACCCTGGCGGGAGGAAGAGGGGAGCTGTTTTTT. The whole variable domain, filled in from reference TRBV19 and TRBJ2-2, reads DGGITQSPKYLFRKEGQNVTLSCEQNLNHDAMYWYRQDPGQGLRLIYYSQIVNDFQKGDIAEGYSVSREKKESFPLTVTSAQKNPTAFYLCASSTLAGGRGELFFGEGSRLTVL.

To note about this clonotype: A much more abundant neighbour one base away suggests this may be a read error. V and J are TRBV27 and TRBJ2-1, with TRBD1 as a possible D gene (5 bases). Between the trimmed V and J ends, which lost 5 bases and 3 bases, there was a span of 17 bases. This CDR3 is 16 amino acids long. Germline-derived CDR1 and CDR2 are MNHEY and SMNVEV (reference sequence). The CDR3 nucleotides read TGTGCCAGCAGTACCGTACCAGGGCTCGGCTACAATGAGCAGTTCTTC. Amino acid sequence: CASSTVPGLGYNEQFF.

This clonotype was recorded a few times. The CDR3 region has the DNA TGCGCCAGCAGTGGGACGTCGAGCTCCTACAATGAGCAGTTCTTC. It yields the protein CASSGTSSSYNEQFF. The chain links TRBV10-2 to TRBJ2-1; D gene uncertain. The CDR3 totals 15 residues. The V gene's germline CDR1 is WSHSY and CDR2 SAAADI. V was pared by 4 bases and J by 0 bases, with 10 bases between.

Points on this clonotype: A much larger clone is a single base away; this may be a read error. The CDR3: CASVGGPDTQYF. As DNA, the CDR3 is TGTGCCAGCGTAGGGGGCCCAGATACGCAGTATTTT. The rearrangement uses TRBV7-2 and TRBJ2-3; 7 nucleotides line up with TRBD1. Germline trimming cut 8 bases from V and 4 bases from J; bases unmatched to any gene: 3. Germline assignment: CDR1 SGHTA and CDR2 FQGNSA. This CDR3 is built from 12 residues.

This clonotype occurred many times. The rearrangement links TRBV11-2 to TRBJ2-5; unclear D gene. Germline V gene data show CDR1 as SGHAT and CDR2 as FQNNGV. Trimming took 2 bases from V and 6 from J, leaving 4 bases between them. The CDR3 consists of 11 residues. CDR3 in DNA: TGTGCCAGCAGCTTACTGAAGACCCAGTACTTC. It specifies CASSLLKTQYF.

CDR3: CASIPSGGGGEAFF. The CDR3 DNA reads as TGTGCCAGCATTCCTTCAGGGGGAGGGGGTGAAGCTTTCTTT. V gene TRBV12-3 or TRBV12-4 combines with J gene TRBJ1-1, with TRBD1 matching over 7 bases. CDR3 length: 14 residues. Losses at the gene ends were 7 bases for V and 7 bases for J; bases not matched to a gene: 12.

This clonotype was counted ten times or more. The chain carries TRBV18 and TRBJ2-3; 12 bases fit TRBD1. Trimming cost V 3 bases and J 3 bases; bases outside gene matches: 4. Germline CDR1 KGHSH, CDR2 LQKENI. This CDR3 contains 16 residues. CDR3 amino acids: CASSPGTGGATDTQYF. In nucleotides, the CDR3 is TGTGCCAGCTCACCCGGGACAGGGGGCGCGACAGATACGCAGTATTTT.

This clonotype was seen ten or more times. This sequence joins TRBV28 and TRBJ2-1, with D uncertain. Trimming cost V 1 base and J 2 bases, with 9 bases left between them. The CDR3 loop spans 15 amino acids. Germline-derived CDR1 and CDR2 are MDHEN and SYDVKM. CDR3 sequence: CASSLLASAYNEQFF. CDR3 bases: TGTGCCAGCAGTTTATTGGCTAGTGCCTACAATGAGCAGTTCTTC.

J is TRBJ2-3 and V is TRBV2; D might be TRBD1 or TRBD2, each matching 5 bases. Germline-derived CDR1 and CDR2 are SNHLY and FYNNEI. This CDR3 spans 15 amino acids. Between the trimmed V and J ends, which lost 1 base and 5 bases, there was a span of 13 bases. In nucleotides, the CDR3 is TGTGCCAGCAGTGAAGGACCGGGGCCTGGAGATACGCAGTATTTT. Amino acid sequence: CASSEGPGPGDTQYF.